This entry is about one T cell receptor (beta chain). The data stem from a study of technical replicates of blood from a handful of donors. TCRdb's copy holds only in-frame clones and misses some; the assay was immunoSEQ multiplex PCR. Here the sample spans 74,000 or so clones, roughly 97% being singletons. The germline V gene has CDR1 LGHNA and CDR2 YSLEER. This CDR3 is 15 amino acids long. Between the trimmed V and J ends, which lost 0 bases and 4 bases, there was a span of 11 bases. The sequence was obtained from a human donor in good health. The chain combines TRBV4-3 with TRBJ2-3; a possible D gene is TRBD2 (6 bases). What was sequenced was T cells isolated from PBMCs. CDR3 DNA sequence: TGCGCCAGCAGCCAAGAACTAGCCACGGCAGATACGCAGTATTTT. Its protein product is CASSQELATADTQYF.